The rows below give T cell receptor beta chains drawn from one sample of a study of control samples from healthy donors and cancer patients. Assay: immunoSEQ multiplex PCR; the TCRdb copy retains only in-frame clones and omits some. The repertoire holds 70,000 or so clones, with 94% as singletons. Sequenced sample: blood. The receptor set was obtained from a woman aged 40 to 55 in good health. Each CDR3 is given with its conserved first and last residue. The D gene is left open where the match is weak. Size is omitted from some rows. Given values are once, few, many or a class for expanded clones.

>TRBV25-1|TRBJ1-2|.|once
CASSESSTRGYTF
TGTGCCAGCAGTGAATCCTCTACAAGAGGCTACACCTTC
>TRBV11-2|TRBJ2-5|.|.
CASPVNKGEETQYF
TGTGCCAGCCCGGTAAATAAAGGGGAGGAGACCCAGTACTTC
>TRBV11-2|TRBJ2-1|TRBD2|.
CASSQASGRPHEQFF
TGTGCCAGCAGCCAAGCTAGCGGGAGGCCCCATGAGCAGTTCTTC
>TRBV2|TRBJ2-1|.|.
CASSEEARGLSYNEQFF
TGTGCCAGCAGTGAAGAAGCAAGGGGTCTCTCCTACAATGAGCAGTTCTTC
>TRBV30|TRBJ1-4|.|.
CAWSFDEAVGKLFF
TGTGCCTGGAGTTTTGACGAGGCCGTAGGAAAACTGTTTTTT
>TRBV7-9|TRBJ1-1|TRBD1|once
CASSFQTGGLTEAFF
TGTGCCAGCAGCTTCCAGACAGGGGGATTAACTGAAGCTTTCTTT
>TRBV6-5|TRBJ2-1|TRBD2|.
CASSYGGGGEQFF
TGTGCCAGCAGTTACGGTGGGGGGGGTGAGCAGTTCTTC
>TRBV6-5|TRBJ1-1|.|.
CASRFDVNTEAFF
TGTGCCAGCAGGTTTGACGTGAACACTGAAGCTTTCTTT
>TRBV5-1|TRBJ1-4|.|.
CASSPTADLSEKLFF
TGCGCCAGCAGCCCCACGGCGGATCTATCGGAAAAACTGTTTTTT
>TRBV5-1|TRBJ2-2|.|.
CASSLGTAGGGELFF
TGCGCCAGCAGCCTGGGGACCGCCGGCGGCGGGGAGCTGTTTTTT
>TRBV3-1/TRBV3-2|TRBJ2-1|.|once
CASSQVGHNEQFF
TGTGCCAGCAGCCAAGTCGGGCACAATGAGCAGTTCTTC
>TRBV6-5|TRBJ2-3|.|.
CASTEGGDHTDTQYF
TGTGCCAGCACCGAAGGCGGGGATCACACAGATACGCAGTATTTT
>TRBV2|TRBJ1-1|TRBD1|.
CASSEALQGANTEAFF
TGTGCCAGCAGTGAAGCGCTTCAGGGGGCAAACACTGAAGCTTTCTTT
>TRBV19|TRBJ1-1|.|.
CASRYRGGVRGSNTEAFF
TGTGCCAGTAGGTACCGGGGTGGCGTAAGGGGGTCTAACACTGAAGCTTTCTTT
>TRBV28|TRBJ1-2|TRBD1|.
CATPDRDGNYGYTF
TGTGCCACGCCCGACAGGGACGGCAACTATGGCTACACCTTC
>TRBV28|TRBJ1-2|.|.
CASKRHQGGRGGYTF
TGTGCCAGCAAGCGCCATCAAGGGGGGCGCGGTGGCTACACCTTC
>TRBV11-2|TRBJ2-6|.|.
CASSLDGHLSGANVLTF
TGTGCCAGCAGCTTAGATGGGCATCTCTCTGGGGCCAACGTCCTGACTTTC
>TRBV19|TRBJ1-5|.|.
CASSMALVRSNQPQHF
TGTGCCAGTAGTATGGCCCTAGTCCGCAGCAATCAGCCCCAGCATTTT
>TRBV5-5|TRBJ2-7|.|.
CASSLTGKTYEQYF
TGTGCAAGCAGCTTGACCGGCAAAACCTACGAGCAGTACTTC
>TRBV19|TRBJ2-1|TRBD2|.
CASSPTSGPYNEQFF
TGTGCCAGTAGTCCGACTAGCGGGCCCTACAATGAGCAGTTCTTC
>TRBV5-5|TRBJ1-6|.|.
CASSLSPDRYNSPLHF
TGTGCCAGCAGTTTAAGCCCCGACAGATATAATTCACCCCTCCACTTT
>TRBV6-5|TRBJ2-1|TRBD2|.
CASSSLAGGPDEQFF
TGTGCCAGCAGTTCGCTAGCGGGGGGGCCAGATGAGCAGTTCTTC
>TRBV6-5|TRBJ1-2|.|.
CASRGTDNYGYTF
TGTGCCAGCAGAGGGACGGATAACTATGGCTACACCTTC
>TRBV27|TRBJ2-5|TRBD2|.
CASSPSGGAGETQYF
TGTGCCAGCAGCCCTAGCGGGGGGGCCGGAGAGACCCAGTACTTC
>TRBV6-1|TRBJ1-5|.|.
CASSTQGQPQHF
TGTGCCAGCAGTACCCAGGGGCAGCCCCAGCATTTT
>TRBV5-1|TRBJ1-1|.|.
CASIGISNTEAFF
TGCGCCAGCATAGGTATATCGAACACTGAAGCTTTCTTT
>TRBV2|TRBJ2-5|.|.
CASSEVRDNQETQYF
TGTGCCAGCAGTGAAGTGAGGGACAACCAAGAGACCCAGTACTTC
>TRBV29-1|TRBJ2-7|.|.
CSVEGQGLSEQYF
TGCAGCGTTGAAGGTCAGGGGTTGAGTGAGCAGTACTTC
>TRBV12-3/TRBV12-4|TRBJ2-3|.|.
CASTPGDTQYF
TGTGCCAGCACCCCTGGAGATACGCAGTATTTT
>TRBV5-1|TRBJ2-2|.|.
CASSRGSLTGELFF
TGCGCCAGCAGCCGGGGCAGCCTAACCGGGGAGCTGTTTTTT
>TRBV6-1|TRBJ2-3|.|.
CASSDPRGPTDTQYF
TGTGCCAGCAGTGATCCCAGGGGCCCCACAGATACGCAGTATTTT
>TRBV10-3|TRBJ2-5|TRBD1|.
CAISLRDRAQETQYF
TGTGCCATCTCACTCCGGGACAGGGCCCAAGAGACCCAGTACTTC
>TRBV28|TRBJ2-7|TRBD1|.
CASSLRDRTTEEQYF
TGTGCCAGCAGTTTACGGGACAGGACTACGGAGGAGCAGTACTTC
>TRBV29-1|TRBJ1-1|.|.
CSVESGRGVTEAFF
TGCAGCGTTGAAAGTGGCAGGGGAGTCACTGAAGCTTTCTTT
>TRBV9|TRBJ1-1|.|.
CASSGRNTEAFF
TGTGCCAGCAGCGGGCGGAACACTGAAGCTTTCTTT
>TRBV5-1|TRBJ2-1|TRBD1|.
CASSLYRGYVNEQFF
TGCGCCAGCAGCTTGTACAGGGGATATGTCAATGAGCAGTTCTTC
>TRBV7-9|TRBJ1-1|TRBD1|.
CASSLFLGTGGTTEAFF
TGTGCCAGCAGCTTATTCCTTGGGACAGGGGGGACCACTGAAGCTTTCTTT
>TRBV6-4|TRBJ2-1|.|once
CASSQGGEQFF
TGTGCCAGCAGCCAAGGGGGTGAGCAGTTCTTC
>TRBV6-2/TRBV6-3|TRBJ1-1|.|.
CASSFTVNTEAFF
TGTGCCAGCAGTTTTACAGTGAACACTGAAGCTTTCTTT
>TRBV12-5|TRBJ1-1|TRBD1|.
CASGLVQGTAAFF
TGTGCTAGTGGTTTGGTACAAGGGACAGCAGCTTTCTTT
>TRBV28|TRBJ1-5|.|once
CASSWSNQPQHF
TGTGCCAGCAGTTGGTCTAATCAGCCCCAGCATTTT
>TRBV3-1/TRBV3-2|TRBJ1-6|.|.
CASSQELSSPLHF
TGTGCCAGCAGCCAAGAATTAAGTTCACCCCTCCACTTT
>TRBV7-9|TRBJ2-1|TRBD2|.
CASTARTSGTSYNEQFF
TGTGCCAGCACAGCCCGGACTAGCGGGACTTCCTACAATGAGCAGTTCTTC
>TRBV7-9|TRBJ1-1|.|.
CASSQQQGTEAFF
TGTGCCAGCAGCCAACAACAGGGAACTGAAGCTTTCTTT
>TRBV4-3|TRBJ2-7|TRBD2|.
CASSQDSGGYEQYF
TGCGCCAGCAGCCAAGATAGCGGGGGCTACGAGCAGTACTTC
>TRBV5-5|TRBJ1-5|.|.
CASRGGDGYQPQHF
TGTGCCAGCAGGGGGGGTGACGGCTATCAGCCCCAGCATTTT
>TRBV2|TRBJ2-7|TRBD2|.
CASRGTSGTYEQYF
TGTGCCAGCAGGGGGACTAGCGGGACCTACGAGCAGTACTTC
>TRBV7-2|TRBJ1-5|TRBD1|.
CASSLASDRLQPQHF
TGTGCCAGCAGCTTAGCGTCGGACAGGCTGCAGCCCCAGCATTTT
>TRBV6-5|TRBJ1-6|.|.
CASSYTSDTFGSPLHF
TGTGCCAGCAGTTACACGAGCGATACCTTCGGGTCACCCCTCCACTTT